The 27 T cell receptor beta chains reported below all come from one sample, sequenced in a study of B cell selection in AIRE deficiency. Produced via immunoSEQ multiplex PCR; TCRdb's table is partial and in-frame only. This repertoire shows about 18,000 clones, 85% to 95% found once; its top ten account for 0.89%. Sorted regulatory T cells were CD4-positive, CD25-high and CD127-low or negative. The sample consisted of CD4+CD25+ Tregs sorted from PBMCs. The source of these receptors is a human donor in good health.

This chain links TRBV6-6 with TRBJ1-2; 9 bases map to TRBD1. Germline CDR1 is MNHNY and CDR2 is SVGAGI (reference sequence). The CDR3 extends over 13 amino acids. Trimming took 5 bases from V and 10 from J; bases not matched to a gene: 8. CDR3 protein: CASSPRDREFYTF. As DNA, the CDR3 is TGTGCCAGCAGTCCCCGGGACAGGGAGTTCTACACCTTC.

The chain carries TRBV2 and TRBJ1-5; unclear D gene. The CDR3 is 16 amino acids. V was shortened by 0 bases and J by 0 bases, with 9 bases between the two germline ends. Germline values: CDR1 SNHLY, CDR2 FYNNEI. The CDR3 loop is CASSEAGRGSNQPQHF. CDR3 bases: TGTGCCAGCAGTGAAGCGGGCCGGGGTAGCAATCAGCCCCAGCATTTT.

This rearrangement joins TRBV9 to TRBJ2-1; D perhaps matches TRBD1 (6 bases). The length of the CDR3 is 15 residues. Germline CDR1 is SGDLS and CDR2 is YYNGEE. The germline V and J ends were trimmed by 4 bases and 0 bases, with 11 bases remaining between them. CDR3 in amino acids: CASSTGTSSYNEQFF. The CDR3 bases are TGTGCCAGCAGCACAGGGACCAGCTCCTACAATGAGCAGTTCTTC.

The gene calls are TRBV19 and TRBJ2-1; 7 bases map to TRBD2. The germline V gene has CDR1 LNHDA and CDR2 SQIVND (reference sequence). This CDR3 has 15 residues. The V segment lost 5 bases and the J segment 0 bases; nucleotides outside the gene matches: 4. The CDR3 is CASSLAESSYNEQFF. CDR3 DNA sequence: TGTGCCAGTAGTCTAGCGGAGAGCTCCTACAATGAGCAGTTCTTC.

V gene TRBV7-9 combines with J gene TRBJ1-5, with no clear D. V lost 0 bases, J lost 2 bases, and 8 bases lay in between. CDR1 SEHNR and CDR2 FQNEAQ come from the germline V gene (reference sequence). The CDR3 spans 15 residues. The CDR3 region has the DNA TGTGCCAGCAGCTTAGCAGAGACCGGCAATCAGCCCCAGCATTTT. It is translated as CASSLAETGNQPQHF.

The genes are TRBV21-1 and TRBJ2-7; the table's D call, TRBD1, has no DNA check behind it. TRBV21-1 is a pseudogene segment. The CDR3 extends over 18 amino acids. The CDR3 loop reads CASSAPEGGQGISYEQYF. The DNA for the CDR3 is TGTGCCAGCAGCGCTCCGGAGGGAGGACAGGGAATTTCCTACGAGCAGTACTTC.

The V and J genes are TRBV2 and TRBJ2-2, with unresolved D. V lost 5 bases and J lost 5, with 6 bases in between. CDR1 is SNHLY and CDR2 is FYNNEI in the germline V gene. The CDR3 covers 12 residues. This CDR3 is CASSQRTGELFF. The CDR3, as DNA: TGTGCCAGCAGTCAGCGAACCGGGGAGCTGTTTTTT.

The V call is TRBV18, the J call TRBJ2-7; perhaps TRBD1 as D (5 bases). CDR3 length equals 13 residues. Germline V gene lookup returns CDR1 KGHSH and CDR2 LQKENI. The V end lost 4 bases, the J end lost 1 base, and 8 bases lay between the germline ends. For the CDR3, the DNA is TGTGCCAGCTCACGACAGAGGTCCTACGAGCAGTACTTC. It specifies CASSRQRSYEQYF.

The genes are TRBV7-3 and TRBJ2-5; TRBD1 might be the D (5 bases). Trimming cost V 5 bases and J 2 bases, with 12 bases left between them. Germline lookup yields CDR1 SGHTA and CDR2 FQGTGA. The CDR3 is 14 residues long. DNA for the CDR3: TGTGCCAGCAGCCGCGACAGTCTTCAAGAGACCCAGTACTTC. Amino acid sequence: CASSRDSLQETQYF. The full variable domain, with the rest looked up from reference TRBV7-3 and TRBJ2-5, is GAGVSQTPSNKVTEKGKYVELRCDPISGHTALYWYRQSLGQGPEFLIYFQGTGAADDSGLPNDRFFAVRPEGSVSTLKIQRTERGDSAVYLCASSRDSLQETQYFGPGTRLLVL.

The V gene is TRBV7-8, the J gene TRBJ2-7, with D possibly being TRBD2 (5 bases). The germline V and J ends were trimmed by 5 bases and 5 bases, with 16 bases remaining between them. From germline, CDR1 is SGHVS and CDR2 FQNEAQ. CDR3 length: 14 residues. The CDR3 region is CASSPQAGEHEQYF. The CDR3 coding sequence is TGTGCCAGCAGCCCCCAGGCGGGTGAGCACGAGCAGTACTTC. Using reference TRBV7-8 and TRBJ2-7 for the parts outside the CDR3, the full variable domain is GAGVSQSPRYKVAKRGQDVALRCDPISGHVSLFWYQQALGQGPEFLTYFQNEAQLDKSGLPSDRFFAERPEGSVSTLKIQRTQQEDSAVYLCASSPQAGEHEQYFGPGTRLTVT.

CDR3 in amino acids: CASSISGNTIYF. CDR3 nucleotides: TGTGCCAGTAGTATAAGTGGAAACACCATATATTTT. The rearrangement joins TRBV19 to TRBJ1-3, with D unresolved. The CDR3 is 12 amino acids. V was cut by 2 bases and J by 3 bases, with 2 bases left in between. CDR1 LNHDA and CDR2 SQIVND come from the germline V gene (reference sequence).

The chain couples TRBV5-1 to TRBJ1-1, with a weak D call TRBD1 (5 bases). Looked up from germline, CDR1 is SGHRS and CDR2 is YFSETQ. The CDR3 spans 14 residues. The V and J ends lost 0 bases and 1 base respectively, with 7 bases between them. The CDR3 spells CASSLAGGNTEAFF. The CDR3 DNA sequence: TGCGCCAGCAGCTTGGCCGGGGGGAACACTGAAGCTTTCTTT.

This chain links TRBV7-9 with TRBJ2-3; 9 bases are shared with TRBD2. From germline, CDR1 is SEHNR and CDR2 FQNEAQ (reference sequence). CDR3 length: 16 residues. The junction had 6 bases not matched to a gene; V was cut back by 4 bases and J by 1 base. CDR3 nucleotides: TGTGCCAGCAGCTATGGACTAGCGTGGGGCACAGATACGCAGTATTTT. It encodes CASSYGLAWGTDTQYF. The full variable domain, in which reference TRBV7-9 and TRBJ2-3 provide the parts outside the CDR3, is DTGVSQNPRHKITKRGQNVTFRCDPISEHNRLYWYRQTLGQGPEFLTYFQNEAQLEKSRLLSDRFSAERPKGSFSTLEIQRTEQGDSAMYLCASSYGLAWGTDTQYFGPGTRLTVL.

The J gene is TRBJ2-7, the V gene TRBV9; D remains unclear. Deletions cut 0 bases from V and 0 bases from J, with 13 bases between. This CDR3 spans 16 amino acids. CDR1 SGDLS and CDR2 YYNGEE come from the germline V gene. CDR3 DNA sequence: TGTGCCAGCAGCGTAGGGCCAGCAGTGAGCTCCTACGAGCAGTACTTC. Translation gives CASSVGPAVSSYEQYF.

The chain couples TRBV7-2 to TRBJ2-2; 10 bases line up with TRBD2. CDR3 length equals 17 residues. Germline assignment: CDR1 SGHTA and CDR2 FQGNSA. Germline trimming cut 2 bases from V and 7 bases from J; bases unmatched to any gene: 10. The CDR3 region is CASSLTSGTGFIGELFF. In DNA, the CDR3 is TGTGCCAGCAGCTTAACTAGCGGGACCGGGTTTATCGGGGAGCTGTTTTTT.

The chain links TRBV15 to TRBJ1-2; D might be TRBD1 (5 bases). The CDR3 runs to 15 residues. CDR1 is LNHNV and CDR2 is YYDKDF in the germline V gene (reference sequence). V was trimmed by 0 bases and J by 8 bases, leaving 16 bases between them. CDR3 sequence reads: CATSRDKPGRRGYTF. CDR3 in DNA: TGTGCCACCAGCAGAGATAAGCCAGGGCGTCGGGGCTACACCTTC.

This chain connects TRBV27 to TRBJ1-5, with D tentatively TRBD1 (5 bases). The V end lost 1 base, the J end lost 3 bases, and 10 bases lay between the germline ends. This CDR3 contains 15 residues. Germline loops: CDR1 MNHEY, CDR2 SMNVEV (reference sequence). In DNA, the CDR3 is TGTGCCAGCAGTTTATGGGGGTGGGACAATCAGCCCCAGCATTTT. Translating gives CASSLWGWDNQPQHF.

The V call is TRBV29-1, the J call TRBJ2-3; D might be TRBD1 or TRBD2, each matching 5 bases. The CDR3 length is 12 residues. In germline, CDR1 is SQVTM, CDR2 ANQGSEA. V was clipped by 6 bases and J by 3 bases, with 10 bases between them. This CDR3 reads CSVREGTDTQYF. CDR3 sequence (DNA): TGCAGCGTCAGAGAGGGGACAGATACGCAGTATTTT.

The chain employs TRBV14 and TRBJ2-5; possibly TRBD2 for D (5 bases). Germline loops: CDR1 SGHDN, CDR2 FVKESK. V dropped 1 base and J dropped 3 bases, with 12 bases sitting between them. This CDR3 has 15 amino acids. The CDR3 reads CASSQGWGVEETQYF. The CDR3 DNA follows: TGTGCCAGCAGCCAAGGATGGGGAGTTGAAGAGACCCAGTACTTC.

In its sample, this clone was seen once. V gene TRBV6-1 combines with J gene TRBJ2-7, with 7 bases identical to TRBD1. J was trimmed by 5 bases and V by 3 bases; bases with no gene match: 13. The CDR3 extends over 16 amino acids. Per the germline V gene, CDR1 is MNHNS and CDR2 is SASEGT. The CDR3 sequence is CASSEHPGTATNEQYF. DNA of the CDR3: TGTGCCAGCAGTGAGCACCCCGGGACAGCAACCAACGAGCAGTACTTC.

The V gene is TRBV12-1, the J gene TRBJ2-5. TRBV12-1 is a pseudogene. This CDR3 has 16 residues. DNA of the CDR3: TGTGCCAGCAGCTCGACCCGGGACCCCCCCCAAGAGACCCAGTACTTC. Translating it yields CASSSTRDPPQETQYF.

This chain joins TRBV6-5 and TRBJ2-7, with D uncertain. The CDR3 is 15 amino acids. Trimming took 0 bases from V and 1 from J, leaving 10 bases between them. Germline values: CDR1 MNHEY, CDR2 SVGAGI. CDR3 nucleotides: TGTGCCAGCAGTTACTCGGGCTGGGCTTCCTACGAGCAGTACTTC. The encoded protein is CASSYSGWASYEQYF.

The rearrangement links TRBV6-6 to TRBJ2-7; 10 positions match TRBD2. J was trimmed by 3 bases and V by 6 bases; bases with no gene match: 5. The CDR3 consists of 14 residues. Germline CDR1 and CDR2: MNHNY and SVGAGI (reference sequence). In DNA form, the CDR3 reads TGTGCCAGCAGGGCTAGCGGGAGTGGCTACGAGCAGTACTTC. Its protein product is CASRASGSGYEQYF.

The chain employs TRBV13 and TRBJ2-2; 15 nucleotides line up with TRBD2. This CDR3 comprises 21 residues. V dropped 5 bases and J dropped 1; count of bases not matched to a gene: 14. Germline V gene sequence: CDR1 PRHDT, CDR2 FYEKMQ (reference sequence). The CDR3 region is CASSPRPKVGLAGGNTGELFF. The CDR3 DNA is TGTGCCAGCAGCCCCCGACCGAAAGTGGGACTAGCGGGGGGGAACACCGGGGAGCTGTTTTTT.

This clone was seen a handful of times. This chain links TRBV2 with TRBJ2-7, with TRBD2 identical over 11 bases. This CDR3 comprises 16 residues. J gave up 7 bases and V 2 bases, and 10 bases lay outside the gene matches. The V gene's germline CDR1 is SNHLY and CDR2 FYNNEI. The CDR3 spells CASSEWVAGGMREQYF. CDR3 in DNA: TGTGCCAGCAGTGAATGGGTAGCGGGAGGGATGAGGGAGCAGTACTTC.

The V and J genes are TRBV5-1 and TRBJ1-4; D call uncertain. The V end lost 5 bases, the J end lost 3 bases, and 8 bases lay between the germline ends. The CDR3 length is 13 residues. The germline V gene has CDR1 SGHRS and CDR2 YFSETQ. The CDR3 DNA sequence: TGCGCCAGCAGGAACGGACCTAATGAAAAACTGTTTTTT. The encoded protein is CASRNGPNEKLFF.

V gene TRBV28 combines with J gene TRBJ2-2, with D possibly TRBD1 on 6 matching bases. Germline-derived CDR1 and CDR2 are MDHEN and SYDVKM. Between the trimmed V and J ends, which lost 2 bases and 1 base, there was a span of 11 bases. The CDR3 covers 16 residues. The CDR3 nucleotides read TGTGCCAGCAGTTTACCAGGGGTCGTGAACACCGGGGAGCTGTTTTTT. Encoded protein: CASSLPGVVNTGELFF.